One sample yielded the 5 T cell receptor beta chains listed below, sequenced in a study of response to subunit inactivated influenza vaccine. TCRdb processed the RT-PCR reads anew with MiXCR; each CDR3 protein has one entry. Of 250,000 to 350,000 distinct CDR3 sequences listed, about 20% are singletons. Sequencing was performed on PBMCs from blood, taken less than 22 months after vaccination. The receptor source for this set is a man aged 45 to 70 who received an inactivated influenza vaccine.

This rearrangement joins TRBV7-9 to TRBJ2-5; D remains unclear. The CDR3 sequence is 15 residues long. The germline CDR1 and CDR2 sequences are SEHNR and FQNEAQ (reference sequence). V lost 2 bases to trimming and J lost 5 bases, with 15 bases between them. The CDR3 DNA sequence: TGTGCCAGCAGCTTAAATACTTGGCGAGAGGAGACCCAGTACTTC. It yields the protein CASSLNTWREETQYF.

The rearrangement links TRBV12-3 or TRBV12-4 to TRBJ2-7, with 10 bases lining up with TRBD1. CDR3 size: 15 residues. V lost 1 base, J lost 2 bases, and 2 bases stayed unmatched. The DNA of the CDR3 is TGTGCCAGCAGTTTAGAGACAGGGGGCCCCTACGAGCAGTACTTC. It is translated as CASSLETGGPYEQYF.

This clonotype was seen at least ten times. The chain is built from TRBV6-2 or TRBV6-3 and TRBJ2-5; D call uncertain. CDR3 length: 14 amino acids. V lost 7 bases, J lost 4 bases, and 16 bases lay in between. Germline-derived CDR1 and CDR2 are MNHEY and SVGEGT. Written as DNA, the CDR3 is TGTGCCAGCATTCCTCGTTCGCTCGGAGAGACCCAGTACTTC. Translation gives CASIPRSLGETQYF.

This clonotype has a count of ten or more. This rearrangement joins TRBV5-6 to TRBJ2-1, with 16 bases aligning to TRBD2. J lost 7 bases, V lost 4 bases, and 23 bases had no gene match. Per germline, CDR1 SGHDT and CDR2 YYEEEE. This CDR3 contains 22 residues. The CDR3 loop is CASSLMGLAGGSRHFVVNEQFF. The CDR3 coding sequence is TGTGCCAGCAGCCTTATGGGACTAGCGGGAGGGTCCCGGCATTTTGTAGTGAATGAGCAGTTCTTC.

In its sample, this clonotype was seen a few times. The chain employs TRBV28 and TRBJ1-2; D gene ambiguous. Per the germline V gene, CDR1 is MDHEN and CDR2 is SYDVKM. CDR3 size: 13 residues. V was clipped by 6 bases and J by 2 bases, with 10 bases between them. Here the CDR3 DNA reads TGTGCCAGCAGACTCGCGAACAACTATGGCTACACCTTC. It codes for CASRLANNYGYTF.